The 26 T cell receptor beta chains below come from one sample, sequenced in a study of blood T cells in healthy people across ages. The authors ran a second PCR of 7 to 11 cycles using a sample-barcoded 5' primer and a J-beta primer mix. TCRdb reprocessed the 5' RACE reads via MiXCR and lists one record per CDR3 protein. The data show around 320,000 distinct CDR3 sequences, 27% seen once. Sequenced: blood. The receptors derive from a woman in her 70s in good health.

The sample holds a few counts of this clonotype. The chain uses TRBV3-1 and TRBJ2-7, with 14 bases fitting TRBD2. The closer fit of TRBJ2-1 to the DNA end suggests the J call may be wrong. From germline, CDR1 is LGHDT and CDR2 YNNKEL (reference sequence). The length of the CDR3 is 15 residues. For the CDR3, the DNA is TGTGCCAGCAGCCCCCAGACTAGCGGGGGGGCTGAGCAGTTCTTC. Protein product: CASSPQTSGGAEQFF.

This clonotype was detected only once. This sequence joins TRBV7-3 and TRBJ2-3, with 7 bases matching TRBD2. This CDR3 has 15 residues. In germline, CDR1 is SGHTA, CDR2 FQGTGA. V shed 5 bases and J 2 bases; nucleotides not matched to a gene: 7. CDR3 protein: CASSKSGTTTDTQYF. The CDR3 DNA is TGTGCCAGCAGCAAGAGCGGGACTACCACAGATACGCAGTATTTT.

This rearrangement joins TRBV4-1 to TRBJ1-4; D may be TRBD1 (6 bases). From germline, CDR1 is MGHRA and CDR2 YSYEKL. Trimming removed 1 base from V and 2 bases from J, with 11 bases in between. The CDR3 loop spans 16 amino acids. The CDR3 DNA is TGCGCCAGCAGCCAAGGCAGGGGTGGCACTAATGAAAAACTGTTTTTT. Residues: CASSQGRGGTNEKLFF.

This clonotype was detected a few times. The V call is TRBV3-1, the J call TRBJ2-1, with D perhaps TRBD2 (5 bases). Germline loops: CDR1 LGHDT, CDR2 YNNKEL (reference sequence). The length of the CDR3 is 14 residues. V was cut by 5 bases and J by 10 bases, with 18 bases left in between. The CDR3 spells CASSLRGFGSEQFF. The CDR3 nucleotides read TGTGCCAGCAGCTTAAGAGGGTTCGGATCCGAGCAGTTCTTC.

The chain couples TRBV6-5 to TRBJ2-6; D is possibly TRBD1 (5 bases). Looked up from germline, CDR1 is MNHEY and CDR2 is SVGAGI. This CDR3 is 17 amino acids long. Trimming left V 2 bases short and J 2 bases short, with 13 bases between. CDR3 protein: CASSYQGMLAGANVLTF. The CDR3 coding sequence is TGTGCCAGCAGTTACCAGGGAATGCTTGCTGGGGCCAACGTCCTGACTTTC.

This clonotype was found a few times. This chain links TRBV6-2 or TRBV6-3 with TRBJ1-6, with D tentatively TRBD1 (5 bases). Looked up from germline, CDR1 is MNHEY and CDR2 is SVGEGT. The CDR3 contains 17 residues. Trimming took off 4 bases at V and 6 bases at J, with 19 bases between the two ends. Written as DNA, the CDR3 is TGTGCCAGCAGTTCCACCTCGTCAGGGTCTGCTAATTCACCCCTCCACTTT. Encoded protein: CASSSTSSGSANSPLHF.

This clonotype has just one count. The CDR3 loop reads CASSSTKYEQYF. The CDR3 DNA follows: TGTGCCAGCAGTTCCACGAAGTACGAGCAGTACTTC. This chain links TRBV28 with TRBJ2-7; no clear D. The CDR3 has 12 amino acids. Germline CDR1 MDHEN, CDR2 SYDVKM. The V gene lost 4 bases and the J gene lost 4 bases, with 8 bases spanning the gap.

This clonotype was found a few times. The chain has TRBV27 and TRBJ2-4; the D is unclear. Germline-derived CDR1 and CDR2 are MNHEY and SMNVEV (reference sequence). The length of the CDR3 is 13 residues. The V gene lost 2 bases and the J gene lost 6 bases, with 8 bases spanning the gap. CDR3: CASSLVGRNIQYF. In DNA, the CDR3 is TGTGCCAGCAGTTTAGTCGGCCGAAACATTCAGTACTTC.

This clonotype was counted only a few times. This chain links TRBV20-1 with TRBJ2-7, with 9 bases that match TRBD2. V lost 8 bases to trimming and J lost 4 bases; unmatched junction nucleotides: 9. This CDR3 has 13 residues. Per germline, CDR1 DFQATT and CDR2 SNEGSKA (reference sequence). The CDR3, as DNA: TGCAGTTCGTCTCTAGCGGGAACTTACGAGCAGTACTTC. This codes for CSSSLAGTYEQYF.

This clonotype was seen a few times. For the CDR3, the DNA is TGTGCCAGCAGCTTCCGACAGGATAATGAAAAACTGTTTTTT. This sequence encodes CASSFRQDNEKLFF. The chain is built from TRBV7-9 and TRBJ1-4, with a tentative D call TRBD1 (6 bases). V was cut by 3 bases and J by 4 bases, with 9 bases left in between. The CDR3 sequence is 14 residues long. CDR1 and CDR2 from the germline V gene are SEHNR and FQNEAQ (reference sequence). The variable domain in full, with the rest retrieved from reference TRBV7-9 and TRBJ1-4, is DTGVSQNPRHKITKRGQNVTFRCDPISEHNRLYWYRQTLGQGPEFLTYFQNEAQLEKSRLLSDRFSAERPKGSFSTLEIQRTEQGDSAMYLCASSFRQDNEKLFFGSGTQLSVL.

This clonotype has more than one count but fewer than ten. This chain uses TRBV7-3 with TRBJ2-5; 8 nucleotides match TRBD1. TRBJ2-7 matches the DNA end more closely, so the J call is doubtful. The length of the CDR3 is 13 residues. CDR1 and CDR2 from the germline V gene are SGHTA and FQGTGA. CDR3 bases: TGTGCCAGCAGCCGGGGGACAGGCGACGAGCAGTACTTC. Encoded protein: CASSRGTGDEQYF.

CDR3 residues: CASSLGFYGAELFF. In DNA form, the CDR3 reads TGTGCCAGCAGCTTAGGGTTCTATGGGGCCGAACTGTTTTTT. This chain connects TRBV7-2 to TRBJ1-4; tentative D call: TRBD1 (5 bases). Germline-derived CDR1 and CDR2 are SGHTA and FQGNSA. The CDR3 is made up of 14 amino acids. V was pared by 1 base and J by 12 bases, with 15 bases between. Full variable domain (remainder filled in from reference TRBV7-2 and TRBJ1-4): GAGVSQSPSNKVTEKGKDVELRCDPISGHTALYWYRQSLGQGLEFLIYFQGNSAPDKSGLPSDRFSAERTGGSVSTLTIQRTQQEDSAVYLCASSLGFYGAELFFGSGTQLSVL.

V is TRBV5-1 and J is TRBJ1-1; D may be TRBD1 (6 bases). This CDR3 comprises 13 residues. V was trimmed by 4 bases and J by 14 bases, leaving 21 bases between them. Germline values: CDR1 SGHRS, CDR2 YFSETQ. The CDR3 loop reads CASSPTPQGRAFF. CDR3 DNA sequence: TGCGCCAGCAGCCCTACCCCACAGGGCCGAGCCTTCTTT.

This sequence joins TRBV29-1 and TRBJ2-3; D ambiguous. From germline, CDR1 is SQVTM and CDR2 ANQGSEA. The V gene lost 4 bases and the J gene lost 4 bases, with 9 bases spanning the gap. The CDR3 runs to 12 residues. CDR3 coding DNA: TGCAGCGTTGTCTATCTACCAGATACGCAGTATTTT. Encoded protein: CSVVYLPDTQYF.

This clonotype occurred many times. The CDR3 sequence: CASSSNTDTQYF. Written as DNA, the CDR3 is TGTGCCAGCAGTTCCAACACAGATACGCAGTATTTT. The chain uses TRBV12-3 or TRBV12-4 and TRBJ2-3; D unclear. This CDR3 is built from 12 residues. Trimming removed 4 bases from V and 2 bases from J, with 4 bases in between.

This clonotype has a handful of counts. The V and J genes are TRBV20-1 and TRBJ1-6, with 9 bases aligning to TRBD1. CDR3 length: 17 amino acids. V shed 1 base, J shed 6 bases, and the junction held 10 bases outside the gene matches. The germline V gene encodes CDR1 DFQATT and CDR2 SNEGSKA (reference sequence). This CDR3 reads CSARARTGVNSNSPLHF. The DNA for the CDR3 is TGCAGTGCTAGAGCCAGGACAGGGGTCAACTCTAATTCACCCCTCCACTTT.

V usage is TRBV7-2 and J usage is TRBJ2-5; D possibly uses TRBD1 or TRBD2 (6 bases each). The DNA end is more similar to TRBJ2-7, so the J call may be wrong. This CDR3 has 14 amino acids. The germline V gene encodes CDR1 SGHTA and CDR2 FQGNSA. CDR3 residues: CASSQGGRGAEQYF. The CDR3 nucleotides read TGTGCCAGCAGCCAAGGGGGGCGTGGGGCCGAGCAGTACTTC.

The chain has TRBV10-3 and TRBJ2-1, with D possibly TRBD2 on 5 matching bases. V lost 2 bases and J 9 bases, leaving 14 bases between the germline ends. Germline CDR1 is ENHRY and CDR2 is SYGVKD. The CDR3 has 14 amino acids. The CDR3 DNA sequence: TGTGCCATCAGTGAGAGATTTCCGGGGAGTGAGCAGTTCTTC. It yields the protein CAISERFPGSEQFF.

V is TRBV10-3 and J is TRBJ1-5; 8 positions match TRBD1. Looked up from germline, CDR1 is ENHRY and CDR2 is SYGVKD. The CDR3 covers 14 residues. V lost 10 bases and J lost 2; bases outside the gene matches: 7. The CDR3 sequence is CASRSDRGNQPQHF. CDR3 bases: TGTGCCAGCAGATCGGACAGGGGCAATCAGCCCCAGCATTTT.

CDR3 protein: CASSLMETLRNEQFF. The CDR3, as DNA: TGCGCCAGCAGCTTGATGGAAACTCTTAGGAATGAGCAGTTCTTC. V and J are TRBV5-1 and TRBJ2-1; D unresolved. The CDR3 consists of 15 residues. V lost 1 base, J lost 7 bases, and 15 bases lay in between. The germline V gene has CDR1 SGHRS and CDR2 YFSETQ.

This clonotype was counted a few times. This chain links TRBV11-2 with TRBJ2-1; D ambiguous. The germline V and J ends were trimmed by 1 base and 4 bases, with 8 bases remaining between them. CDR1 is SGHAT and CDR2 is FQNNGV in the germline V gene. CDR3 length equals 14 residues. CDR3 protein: CASSLGFLYNEQFF. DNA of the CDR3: TGTGCCAGCAGCTTAGGGTTCCTGTACAATGAGCAGTTCTTC.

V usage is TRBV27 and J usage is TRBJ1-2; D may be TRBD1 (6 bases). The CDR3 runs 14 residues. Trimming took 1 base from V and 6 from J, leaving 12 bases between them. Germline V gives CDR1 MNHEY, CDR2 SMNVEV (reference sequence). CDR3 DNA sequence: TGTGCCAGCAGTTTATGGGCAGGGGAGAATGGCTACACCTTC. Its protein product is CASSLWAGENGYTF.

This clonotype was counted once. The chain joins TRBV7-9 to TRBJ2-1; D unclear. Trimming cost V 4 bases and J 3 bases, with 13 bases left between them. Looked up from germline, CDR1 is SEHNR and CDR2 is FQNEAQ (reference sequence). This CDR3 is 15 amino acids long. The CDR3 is CASSSPELGYNEQFF. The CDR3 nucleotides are TGTGCCAGCAGCTCCCCAGAGTTAGGCTACAATGAGCAGTTCTTC.

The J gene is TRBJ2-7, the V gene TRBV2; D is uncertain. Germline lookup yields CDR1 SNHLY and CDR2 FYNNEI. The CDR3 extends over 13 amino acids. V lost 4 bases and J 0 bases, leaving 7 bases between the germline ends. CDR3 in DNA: TGTGCCAGCAGTGTTGGGGTCTCCTACGAGCAGTACTTC. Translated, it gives CASSVGVSYEQYF.

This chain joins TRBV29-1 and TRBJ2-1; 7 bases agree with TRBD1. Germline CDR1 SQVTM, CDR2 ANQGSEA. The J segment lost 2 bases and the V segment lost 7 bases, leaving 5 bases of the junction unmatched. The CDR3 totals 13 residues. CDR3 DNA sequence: TGCAGCGCTGGGGACAGAACCTACAATGAGCAGTTCTTC. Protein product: CSAGDRTYNEQFF.

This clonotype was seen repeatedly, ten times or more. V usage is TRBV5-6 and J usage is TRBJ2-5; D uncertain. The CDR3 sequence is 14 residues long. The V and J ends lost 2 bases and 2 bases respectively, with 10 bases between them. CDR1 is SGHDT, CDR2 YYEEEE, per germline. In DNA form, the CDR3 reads TGTGCCAGCAGCTTTACCAGTACGCAAGAGACCCAGTACTTC. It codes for CASSFTSTQETQYF.